These 11 T cell receptor beta chains were sequenced from one sample in a study of blood T cell repertoires in COVID-19. Measured with immunoSEQ multiplex PCR; TCRdb has only the in-frame clones, and not every one. The sample yields 170,000 or so clones, 65% to 90% seen once. Sequencing was carried out using peripheral blood. The receptors here all came from a human donor in a cohort sampled during active COVID-19.

This clone came up a few times. The chain links TRBV9 to TRBJ2-3; 8 bases match TRBD1. The CDR3 totals 15 residues. Germline CDR1 reads SGDLS; CDR2 reads YYNGEE. V shed 4 bases and J 0 bases; nucleotides not matched to a gene: 4. As DNA, the CDR3 is TGTGCCAGCAGCCAGGACAGGGAAAGCACAGATACGCAGTATTTT. This encodes CASSQDRESTDTQYF.

This clone was seen more than once but under ten times. The chain joins TRBV7-3 to TRBJ2-7; 8 positions agree with TRBD1. J was trimmed by 3 bases and V by 3 bases; bases with no gene match: 7. Germline V gene sequence: CDR1 SGHTA, CDR2 FQGTGA. The CDR3 loop spans 15 amino acids. The CDR3: CASSFGTGHYYEQYF. CDR3 sequence (DNA): TGTGCCAGCAGCTTCGGGACAGGACATTACTACGAGCAGTACTTC.

The chain uses TRBV9 and TRBJ2-7, with D possibly TRBD2 on 5 matching bases. Trimming took off 2 bases at V and 2 bases at J, with 11 bases between the two ends. The CDR3 is 14 residues long. Germline values: CDR1 SGDLS, CDR2 YYNGEE. The CDR3 region is CASSVGGRTYEQYF. In DNA form, the CDR3 reads TGTGCCAGCAGCGTCGGCGGGCGCACCTACGAGCAGTACTTC.

The chain combines TRBV5-1 with TRBJ2-5, with 11 bases identical to TRBD2. The CDR3 has 14 amino acids. The germline V gene encodes CDR1 SGHRS and CDR2 YFSETQ. J was trimmed by 4 bases and V by 4 bases; bases with no gene match: 3. The CDR3 DNA sequence: TGCGCCAGCAGCACCGGACTAGCGGGAGAGACCCAGTACTTC. This sequence encodes CASSTGLAGETQYF. Full variable domain (missing parts from reference TRBV5-1 and TRBJ2-5): KAGVTQTPRYLIKTRGQQVTLSCSPISGHRSVSWYQQTPGQGLQFLFEYFSETQRNKGNFPGRFSGRQFSNSRSEMNVSTLELGDSALYLCASSTGLAGETQYFGPGTRLLVL.

CDR3 residues: CASASLATAYEQYF. CDR3 nucleotides: TGTGCCAGTGCCTCGCTAGCGACCGCCTACGAGCAGTACTTC. The V gene is TRBV19, the J gene TRBJ2-7, with a possible D match to TRBD2 (6 bases). Trimming removed 8 bases at V and 2 bases at J, with 16 bases between. CDR1 and CDR2 (germline): LNHDA, SQIVND (reference sequence). This CDR3 contains 14 residues.

The chain uses TRBV6-2 or TRBV6-3 and TRBJ1-2, with a possible D match to TRBD1 (6 bases). The CDR3 contains 14 residues. CDR1 and CDR2 (germline): MNHEY, SVGEGT. V was pared by 5 bases and J by 2 bases, with 12 bases between. The CDR3 is CASSPPDRNYGYTF. The CDR3 DNA reads TGTGCCAGCAGTCCCCCGGACAGAAACTATGGCTACACCTTC.

V and J are TRBV5-1 and TRBJ2-2, with 8 bases lining up with TRBD1. The CDR3 loop spans 16 amino acids. J gave up 1 base and V 4 bases, and 6 bases lay outside the gene matches. Germline lookup yields CDR1 SGHRS and CDR2 YFSETQ. Here the CDR3 reads CASSPNRGRNTGELFF. CDR3 DNA: TGCGCCAGCAGCCCCAACAGGGGGAGGAACACCGGGGAGCTGTTTTTT. Variable domain in full (rest from reference TRBV5-1 and TRBJ2-2): KAGVTQTPRYLIKTRGQQVTLSCSPISGHRSVSWYQQTPGQGLQFLFEYFSETQRNKGNFPGRFSGRQFSNSRSEMNVSTLELGDSALYLCASSPNRGRNTGELFFGEGSRLTVL.

The gene calls are TRBV7-8 and TRBJ2-7; 7 bases are shared with TRBD1. CDR3 size: 14 residues. The germline CDR1 and CDR2 sequences are SGHVS and FQNEAQ. The V and J ends lost 7 bases and 5 bases, in that order; junction bases with no gene match: 11. CDR3 region: CASNLGGPRDEQYF. The CDR3 DNA reads TGTGCCAGCAATTTAGGGGGCCCCCGGGACGAGCAGTACTTC.

The gene calls are TRBV28 and TRBJ1-5; a weak D match, TRBD1 (5 bases). In germline, CDR1 is MDHEN, CDR2 SYDVKM. The CDR3 loop spans 16 amino acids. Trimming removed 2 bases from V and 5 bases from J, with 16 bases in between. CDR3: CASSLRQGRADQPQHF. The CDR3, as DNA: TGTGCCAGCAGTTTACGCCAGGGTCGGGCGGATCAGCCCCAGCATTTT.

V is TRBV24-1 and J is TRBJ1-2; tentatively, D is TRBD1 (6 bases). V lost 6 bases, J lost 8 bases, and 15 bases lay in between. The CDR3 loop spans 13 amino acids. The germline V gene has CDR1 KGHDR and CDR2 SFDVKD. DNA for the CDR3: TGTGCCACCAGTTCTACAGGGAAGGTGGGCTACACCTTC. This sequence encodes CATSSTGKVGYTF.

CDR3 in DNA: TGTGCCACCAGCGCTACAGGGGGACAAGAGACCCAGTACTTC. Its translation is CATSATGGQETQYF. The rearrangement uses TRBV15 and TRBJ2-5; TRBD1 agrees at 8 bases. The germline gives CDR1 LNHNV, CDR2 YYDKDF (reference sequence). The CDR3 covers 14 residues. Losses at the gene ends were 5 bases for V and 2 bases for J; bases not matched to a gene: 4.